The following is a T cell receptor beta chain sequence with its context. Its antigen is undetermined. Assay used: immunoSEQ multiplex PCR; TCRdb lists only in-frame clones, some missing. The sample has 2.5 million or so clones; just over 90% are singletons. The CDR3 contains 12 residues. CDR1 is MNHNS, CDR2 SASEGT, per germline. V was trimmed by 7 bases and J by 3 bases, leaving 10 bases between them. These data belong to a study of shared clonotypes between healthy human individuals. Points from the study as a whole: Generally, naive subsets came out with larger estimated richness than memory subsets.

The chain uses TRBV6-1 and TRBJ2-7; either TRBD1 or TRBD2 may fit D (6 bases each). The receptor was derived from a man aged 18 to 30 in good health. The sequenced sample was naive CD4+ T cells sorted from blood. The subset: CD45RA+ positively selected. CDR3 nucleotides: TGTGCCAGCATCGGAGGGGGCTACGAGCAGTACTTC. As protein: CASIGGGYEQYF.